The text below deals with one T cell receptor (beta chain). MiXCR, run by TCRdb on the multiplex PCR reads, gives a single entry per CDR3 protein. There are about 63,000 distinct CDR3 sequences in the sample; around three fifths occur only once, and approximately 19% lies in the top ten. CDR1 is SGHTA and CDR2 is FQGNSA in the germline V gene. The CDR3 has 17 amino acids. The ends lost 3 bases at V and 7 bases at J; junction bases unmatched: 10. This entry is derived from a study of breast tumors, draining lymph nodes, adjacent tissues. This sequence joins TRBV7-2 and TRBJ1-6; the match to TRBD1 covers 9 bases. Sequenced input: breast tumor tissue. This receptor was taken from a female donor with breast cancer. Some clones in this sample may be carry-over from other donors' samples. For the CDR3, the DNA is TGTGCCAGCAGCTTCCTCCCCGGGACAGGGAACAATTCACCCCTCCACTTT. Residues: CASSFLPGTGNNSPLHF.